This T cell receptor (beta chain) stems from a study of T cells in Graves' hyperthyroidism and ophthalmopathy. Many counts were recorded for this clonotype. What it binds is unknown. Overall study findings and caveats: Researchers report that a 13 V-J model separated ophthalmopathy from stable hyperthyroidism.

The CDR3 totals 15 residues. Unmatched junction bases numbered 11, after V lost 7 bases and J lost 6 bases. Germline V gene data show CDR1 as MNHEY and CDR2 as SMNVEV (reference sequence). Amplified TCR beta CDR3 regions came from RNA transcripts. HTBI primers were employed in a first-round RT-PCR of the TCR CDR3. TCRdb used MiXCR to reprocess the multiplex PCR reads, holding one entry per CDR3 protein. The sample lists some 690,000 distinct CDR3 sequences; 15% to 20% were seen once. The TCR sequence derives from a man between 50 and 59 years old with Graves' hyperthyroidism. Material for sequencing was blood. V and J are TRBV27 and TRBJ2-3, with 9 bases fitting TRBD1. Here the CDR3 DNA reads TGTGCCAGCACCACTATACAGGGGGCGTGGGATACGCAGTATTTT. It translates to CASTTIQGAWDTQYF.